This section outlines one TCR beta chain sequence together with its context. The data stem from a study of untreated major depressive disorder. The CDR3 runs to 17 residues. Deletions cut 3 bases from V and 1 base from J, with 18 bases between. Clones were read by immunoSEQ multiplex PCR, and TCRdb kept only the in-frame ones, dropping some. The sample comprises 20,000 to 25,000 clones, approximately 92% of which are singletons, and around 0.32% rests with the top ten. The clonotype comes from a man aged 30-40 years in good health. V is TRBV23-1 and J is TRBJ1-1; no clear D. TRBV23-1 is labeled an ORF, and its function is uncertain. The sample was CD4+ T cells from PBMCs. The CDR3 DNA reads TGCGCCAGCAGTCAGTGCCCCAAAACAGAGCCGAACACTGAAGCTTTCTTT. This codes for CASSQCPKTEPNTEAFF.